Presented here are 8 T cell receptor beta chains from one specimen sequenced in a study of T cells in Graves' hyperthyroidism and ophthalmopathy. Using RNA transcripts as the source, TCR beta CDR3 regions were amplified. The study used the HTBI primer set for a first-round RT-PCR of the TCR CDR3. TCRdb passed the multiplex PCR reads through MiXCR, listing each CDR3 protein once. This sample has 400,000 to 550,000 distinct CDR3 sequences, with about 24% found just once. Input material: blood. The receptors were gathered from a woman under 40 with Graves' ophthalmopathy.

This clonotype was seen repeatedly, ten times or more. This chain connects TRBV7-9 to TRBJ1-1, with D possibly matching TRBD1 (5 bases). The CDR3 length is 14 residues. CDR1 is SEHNR and CDR2 is FQNEAQ in the germline V gene (reference sequence). V was pared by 2 bases and J by 5 bases, with 12 bases between. The CDR3 sequence is CASSLPLGGTEAFF. In DNA, the CDR3 is TGTGCCAGCAGCTTACCGCTCGGGGGGACTGAAGCTTTCTTT.

Many counts were recorded for this clonotype. The chain couples TRBV6-1 to TRBJ2-7, with 7 bases matching TRBD1. J was trimmed by 7 bases and V by 6 bases; bases with no gene match: 15. The CDR3 runs to 15 residues. Germline lookup yields CDR1 MNHNS and CDR2 SASEGT. The CDR3 sequence is CASRTGTAASGEQYF. Written as DNA, the CDR3 is TGTGCCAGCAGGACCGGGACAGCCGCATCGGGGGAGCAGTACTTC.

At least ten counts were recorded for this clonotype. The chain joins TRBV6-1 to TRBJ2-7, with D unresolved. Germline CDR1 is MNHNS and CDR2 is SASEGT. The CDR3 is made up of 11 amino acids. Trimming removed 4 bases at V and 3 bases at J, with 4 bases between. The CDR3 sequence: CASSGSYEQYF. CDR3 coding DNA: TGTGCCAGCAGTGGGAGCTACGAGCAGTACTTC.

Many counts were recorded for this clonotype. One junction end does not reproduce the germline sequence, and a read error may be involved. V and J are TRBV4-2 and TRBJ2-5; 11 bases map to TRBD1. CDR3 length: 16 amino acids. CDR1 and CDR2 from the germline V gene are LGHNA and YNFKEQ. This CDR3 reads CASSQEGSGTGGTLYF. CDR3 bases: TGTGCCAGCAGCCAAGAAGGATCGGGGACAGGGGGTACCCTGTACTTC.

In this sample, this clonotype turned up a few times. The chain links TRBV18 to TRBJ1-1, with D perhaps TRBD1 (5 bases). This CDR3 region has 14 residues. Germline CDR1 is KGHSH and CDR2 is LQKENI. The V and J ends lost 5 bases and 1 base respectively, with 11 bases between them. The chain's CDR3 is CASSTDTGNTEAFF. The CDR3 nucleotides are TGTGCCAGCTCAACGGACACGGGGAACACTGAAGCTTTCTTT.

The chain has TRBV28 and TRBJ2-7, with TRBD2 matching over 7 bases. CDR1 and CDR2 (germline): MDHEN, SYDVKM. This CDR3 region has 14 residues. J gave up 4 bases and V 6 bases, and 9 bases lay outside the gene matches. CDR3 amino acids: CASSPELGGYEQYF. The CDR3 nucleotides read TGTGCCAGCAGCCCGGAGTTGGGGGGGTACGAGCAGTACTTC.

There are a few counts of this clonotype. The V gene is TRBV24-1, the J gene TRBJ2-7, with D tentatively TRBD2 (5 bases). Trimming pared 2 bases from V and 5 bases from J, leaving 9 bases between. The CDR3 sequence is 13 residues long. Germline values: CDR1 KGHDR, CDR2 SFDVKD. The CDR3 nucleotides are TGTGCCACCAGTGATTCGAGGGCCCACGAGCAGTACTTC. This gives the protein CATSDSRAHEQYF.

This clonotype occurred many times. The CDR3 reads CASSYRTGRDSYEQYF. CDR3 nucleotide sequence: TGTGCCAGCAGTTACCGGACAGGTCGAGATTCCTACGAGCAGTACTTC. The gene calls are TRBV6-2 or TRBV6-3 and TRBJ2-7; 7 bases are shared with TRBD1. The CDR3 length is 16 residues. Germline V gene data show CDR1 as MNHEY and CDR2 as SVGEGT. The ends lost 2 bases at V and 1 base at J; junction bases unmatched: 8.